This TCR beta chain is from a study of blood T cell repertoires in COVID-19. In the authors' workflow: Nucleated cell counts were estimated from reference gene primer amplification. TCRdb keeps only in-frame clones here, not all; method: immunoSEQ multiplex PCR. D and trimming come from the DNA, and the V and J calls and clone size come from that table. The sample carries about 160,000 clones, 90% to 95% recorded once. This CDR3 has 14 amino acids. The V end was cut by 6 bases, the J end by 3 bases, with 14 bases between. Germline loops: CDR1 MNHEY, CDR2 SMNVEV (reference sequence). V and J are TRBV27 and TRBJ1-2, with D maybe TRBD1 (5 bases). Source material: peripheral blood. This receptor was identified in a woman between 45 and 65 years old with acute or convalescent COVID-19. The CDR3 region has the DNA TGTGCCAGCAGCCCTGGGACGGGAGACTATGGCTACACCTTC. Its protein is CASSPGTGDYGYTF.